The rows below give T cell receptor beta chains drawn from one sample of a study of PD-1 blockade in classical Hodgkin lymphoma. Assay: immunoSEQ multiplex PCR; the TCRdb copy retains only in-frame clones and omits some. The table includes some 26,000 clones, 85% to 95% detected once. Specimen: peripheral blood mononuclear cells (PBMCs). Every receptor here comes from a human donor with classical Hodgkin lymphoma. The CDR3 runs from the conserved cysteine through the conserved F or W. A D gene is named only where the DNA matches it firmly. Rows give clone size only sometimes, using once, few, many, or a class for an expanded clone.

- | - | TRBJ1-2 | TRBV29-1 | TGCAGCGTTTCCCAGAGTGAGGGCCCACACTATGGCTACACCTTC | CSVSQSEGPHYGYTF
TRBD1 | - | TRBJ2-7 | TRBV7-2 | TGTGCCAGCACCAAACCGGGACAGGGTTACGAGCAGTACTTC | CASTKPGQGYEQYF
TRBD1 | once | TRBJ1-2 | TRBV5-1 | TGCGCCAGCAGCTCGGAGGACAGGTCTAACTATGGCTACACCTTC | CASSSEDRSNYGYTF
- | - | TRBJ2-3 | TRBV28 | TGTGCCAGCAGCGACACCGGGGGTAGCACAGATACGCAGTATTTT | CASSDTGGSTDTQYF
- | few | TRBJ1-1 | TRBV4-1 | TGCGCCAGCAGCCAAGTGGGTAGACAGCGTGAAGCTTTCTTT | CASSQVGRQREAFF
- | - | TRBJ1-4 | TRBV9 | TGTGCCAGCAGCGTATTAGGACAGAAAAATGAAAAACTGTTTTTT | CASSVLGQKNEKLFF
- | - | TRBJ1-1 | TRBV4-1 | TGCGCCAGCAGAAGTTGGGCCGCAATGAACACTGAAGCTTTCTTT | CASRSWAAMNTEAFF
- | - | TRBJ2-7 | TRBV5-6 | TGTGCCAGCAGCTTGCTCCAGGGAATGGGAGAGCAGTACTTC | CASSLLQGMGEQYF
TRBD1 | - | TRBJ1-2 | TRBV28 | TGTGCCAGCAGTTCCCCGGGACAGGGGGTATTTGGCTACACCTTC | CASSSPGQGVFGYTF
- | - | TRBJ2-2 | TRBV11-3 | TGTGCCAGCAGCTGGCTAGCATTAGAACCCACCGGGGAGCTGTTTTTT | CASSWLALEPTGELFF
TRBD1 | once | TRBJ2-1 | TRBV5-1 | TGCGCCAGCAGCTCGAGGGACAGTTTCTCGTCGAGCCTTAACAATGAGCAGTTCTTC | CASSSRDSFSSSLNNEQFF
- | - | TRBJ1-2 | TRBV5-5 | TGTGCCAGCAGCTTGGTTGGGGAGGATTGCACCTTC | CASSLVGEDCTF
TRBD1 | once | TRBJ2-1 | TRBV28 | TGTGCCAGCAGTTCTCCCTATCCCGGACAGGGGACGGATGAGCAGTTCTTC | CASSSPYPGQGTDEQFF
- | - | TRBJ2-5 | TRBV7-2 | TGTGCCAGCAGCTTAGTCTCGCGGAGGGAAGAGACCCAGTACTTC | CASSLVSRREETQYF
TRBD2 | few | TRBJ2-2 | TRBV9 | TGTGCCAGCAGCGTAGAGGCTGGGCGGGAGGGCACCGGGGAGCTGTTTTTT | CASSVEAGREGTGELFF
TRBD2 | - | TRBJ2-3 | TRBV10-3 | TGTGCCATCAGTGGAGGAGCGGGGGGAGTTACAGATACGCAGTATTTT | CAISGGAGGVTDTQYF
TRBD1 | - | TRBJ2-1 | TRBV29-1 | TGCAGCGCCCAGGGGGACACCTTCAATGAGCAGTTCTTC | CSAQGDTFNEQFF
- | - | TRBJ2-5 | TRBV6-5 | TGTGCCAGCAGACTGGACGGCGCAGGTGGGGAGCAGTACTTC | CASRLDGAGGEQYF
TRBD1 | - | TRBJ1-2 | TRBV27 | TGTGCCAGCAGCTTTGACAGGGGGACTGGCTACACCTTC | CASSFDRGTGYTF
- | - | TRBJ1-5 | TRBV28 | TGTGCCAGCAGTCCCCACCGGGCCGTACCCAGCAATCAGCCCCAGCATTTT | CASSPHRAVPSNQPQHF
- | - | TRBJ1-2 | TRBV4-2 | TGTGCCAGCAGCCAAGATATGTCAGGGGACTATGGCTACACCTTC | CASSQDMSGDYGYTF
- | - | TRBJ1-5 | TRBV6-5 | TGTGCCAGCAGTTACTCGATGGCTGGACCCCAGCATTTT | CASSYSMAGPQHF
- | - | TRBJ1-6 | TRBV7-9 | TGTGCCAGCAGCCCGGGGGAGAGGGCCCTCCACTTT | CASSPGERALHF
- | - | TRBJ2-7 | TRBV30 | TGTGCCTGCCAATGGAGGGGTCCAAACGAGCAGTACTTC | CACQWRGPNEQYF
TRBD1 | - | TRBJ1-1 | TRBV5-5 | TGTGCCAGCAGCTATACAGACAGGGCCACTGAAGCTTTCTTT | CASSYTDRATEAFF
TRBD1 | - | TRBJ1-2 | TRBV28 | TGTGCCAGCACCGGGACAGGGGGCAAATACGGCTACACCTTC | CASTGTGGKYGYTF
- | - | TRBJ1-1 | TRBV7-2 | TGTGCCAGCAGCTTAGCCACTGAAGCTTTCTTT | CASSLATEAFF
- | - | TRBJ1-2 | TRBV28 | TGTGCCAGCTTCGGACAGTTCCGGAGTGGCTACACCTTC | CASFGQFRSGYTF
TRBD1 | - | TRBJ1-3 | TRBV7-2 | TGTGCCAGCGCTGGGGACAGCCACTCTGGAAACACCATATATTTT | CASAGDSHSGNTIYF
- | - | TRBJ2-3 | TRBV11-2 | TGTGCCAGCAGCCACCCCGTCTCGGATCGGGAGTTGACTACGGATACGCAGTATTTT | CASSHPVSDRELTTDTQYF
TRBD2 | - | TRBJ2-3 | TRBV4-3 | TGCGCCAGCAGCCTCACATTTTTCCCGGGACTAAAGACAGATACGCAGTATTTT | CASSLTFFPGLKTDTQYF
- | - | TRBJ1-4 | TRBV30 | TGTGCCTGGGGGCCCCAGGGGACTAATGAAAAACTGTTTTTT | CAWGPQGTNEKLFF
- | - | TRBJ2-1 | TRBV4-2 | TGTGCCAGCAGCCTTGAGGAAGGGGTCGATGAGCAGTTCTTC | CASSLEEGVDEQFF
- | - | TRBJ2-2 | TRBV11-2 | TGTGCCAGCAGCTTAGCTGGGAGCGGCGGGGAGCTGTTTTTT | CASSLAGSGGELFF
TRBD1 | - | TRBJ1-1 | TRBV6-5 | TGTGCCAGCAGTTCGCACAGGGGGCTGACTGAAGCTTTCTTT | CASSSHRGLTEAFF
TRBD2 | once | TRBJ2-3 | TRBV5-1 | TGCGCCAGCAGCTCTTTGAGCGGGGGGGTGGCAGATACGCAGTATTTT | CASSSLSGGVADTQYF
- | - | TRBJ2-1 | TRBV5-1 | TGCGCCAGCAGCTCCCTTCTAGCAGCTCCCTACAATGAGCAGTTCTTC | CASSSLLAAPYNEQFF
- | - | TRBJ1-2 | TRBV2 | TGTGCCTTCAGGGACACTCACTATGGCTACACCTTC | CAFRDTHYGYTF
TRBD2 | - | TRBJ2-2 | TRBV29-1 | TGCAGCGTTAGAGTAGCGGGGGAGAACACCGGGGAGCTGTTTTTT | CSVRVAGENTGELFF
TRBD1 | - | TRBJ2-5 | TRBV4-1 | TGCGCCAGCAGCCAAGTAGGGGGCCAGGGCGGTGCGACCCAGTACTTC | CASSQVGGQGGATQYF
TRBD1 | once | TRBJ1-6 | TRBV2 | TGTGCCAGCAGTGTTTCCAGGGGGCAGGGGTCCTATAATTCACCCCTCCACTTT | CASSVSRGQGSYNSPLHF
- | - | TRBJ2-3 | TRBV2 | TGTGCCAGCCGGACACTAGGGGAACGAAGCACAGATACGCAGTATTTT | CASRTLGERSTDTQYF
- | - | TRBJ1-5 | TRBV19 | TGTGCCAGTAGAAAACCAGGGTATAGCAATCAGCCCCAGCATTTT | CASRKPGYSNQPQHF
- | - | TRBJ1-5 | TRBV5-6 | TGTGCCAGCAGCTGGTGGGTGTCGCGCAATCAGCCCCAGCATTTT | CASSWWVSRNQPQHF
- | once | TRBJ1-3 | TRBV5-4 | TGTGCCAGCAGCTTGGAAGGGGCGGCTGGAAACACCATATATTTT | CASSLEGAAGNTIYF
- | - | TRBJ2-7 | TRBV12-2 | TGTGCAAGTCGCTTATTAAAGGTTCCCTACGAGCAGTACTTC | CASRLLKVPYEQYF
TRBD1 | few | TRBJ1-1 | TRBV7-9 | TGTGCCAGCAGCTTAGTTTGGGACAGAGAGAACACTGAAGCTTTCTTT | CASSLVWDRENTEAFF
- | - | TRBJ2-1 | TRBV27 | TGTGCCAGCAGTCAACCGAGAGGGGGAGTTCTGTTCTTC | CASSQPRGGVLFF
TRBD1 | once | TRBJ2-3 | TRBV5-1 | TGCGCCAGCAGCTATTCCAGCCCGGGACAGGGTAGCACAGATACGCAGTATTTT | CASSYSSPGQGSTDTQYF
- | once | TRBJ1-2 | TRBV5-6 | TGTGCCAGCAGCTTGGCCGGGGATGGTGGCTACACCTTC | CASSLAGDGGYTF
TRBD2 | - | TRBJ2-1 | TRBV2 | TGTGCCAGCAGTGAAAACATAGCGGGAGCGTCTCCCGATGAGCAGTTCTTC | CASSENIAGASPDEQFF
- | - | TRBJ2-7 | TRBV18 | TGTGCCAGCTCGGACAGTCAAGGATCCTACGAGCAGTACTTC | CASSDSQGSYEQYF
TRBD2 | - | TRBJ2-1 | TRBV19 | TGTGCCAGTACCCTAACTAGCGGGGGGTACAATGAGCAGTTCTTC | CASTLTSGGYNEQFF
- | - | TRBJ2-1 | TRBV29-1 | TGCAGCGTTGATAGTCTGAGCTCCTACAATGAGCAGTTCTTC | CSVDSLSSYNEQFF
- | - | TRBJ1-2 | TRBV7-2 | TGTGCCAGCAGCTTAGTCTGGGTAGAGGGCTACACCTTC | CASSLVWVEGYTF